The TCR beta chain described here comes from a study of cytomegalovirus exposure and HLA in healthy donors. CDR3 length: 17 amino acids. V was pared by 4 bases and J by 6 bases, with 17 bases of the junction left unmatched. Germline V gene lookup returns CDR1 SGDLS and CDR2 YYNGEE. The PCR contained 60 Vbeta and 13 Jbeta primers. The data were produced by immunoSEQ multiplex PCR, yet TCRdb's version contains in-frame clones alone and is incomplete. The sample includes fewer than 200,000 clones, roughly 79% seen only once; the top ten take approximately 13%. Sequencing was done on a sample of PBMCs. This TCR was recovered from a woman in her fifties or sixties in good health and CMV-seronegative. The rearrangement links TRBV9 to TRBJ2-7; TRBD1 matches 9 bases. The CDR3 here is CASSLELGGQGDGEQYF. The CDR3 DNA follows: TGTGCCAGCAGCCTAGAATTGGGGGGACAGGGTGACGGCGAGCAGTACTTC.